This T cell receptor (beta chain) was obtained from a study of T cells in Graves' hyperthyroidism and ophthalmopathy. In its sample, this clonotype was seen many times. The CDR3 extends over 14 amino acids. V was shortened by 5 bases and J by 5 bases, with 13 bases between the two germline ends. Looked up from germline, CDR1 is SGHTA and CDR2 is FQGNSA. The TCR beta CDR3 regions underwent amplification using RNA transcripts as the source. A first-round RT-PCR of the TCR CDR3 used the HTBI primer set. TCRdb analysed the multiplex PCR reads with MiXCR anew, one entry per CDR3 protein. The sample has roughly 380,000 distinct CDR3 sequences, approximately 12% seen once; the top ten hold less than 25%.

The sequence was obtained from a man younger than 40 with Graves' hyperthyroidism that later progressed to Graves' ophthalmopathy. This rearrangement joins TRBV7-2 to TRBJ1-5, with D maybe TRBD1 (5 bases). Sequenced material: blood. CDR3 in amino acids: CASSLNQGDQPQHF. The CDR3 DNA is TGTGCCAGCAGCCTTAATCAGGGTGATCAGCCCCAGCATTTT.